This TCR beta chain was found in a study of cytomegalovirus exposure and HLA in healthy donors. Overall study results and limits: The study recorded about 160 TCR beta chains that were cytomegalovirus-associated. Sequencing likely produced, as an artifact, a cluster of highly shared sequence variants. In vitro data verified a few CMV-associated chains as specific for CMV antigens.

CDR3 length equals 15 residues. With V trimmed by 3 bases and J by 1 base, 7 bases remained unmatched. Looked up from germline, CDR1 is SGHNT and CDR2 is YYREEE (reference sequence). A note on this clone: Its matching antigen is unknown.

The primer mix had 60 Vbeta and 13 Jbeta primers. TCRdb keeps only in-frame clones here, not all; method: immunoSEQ multiplex PCR. The sample yields roughly 130,000 clones, over 70% seen once. V is TRBV5-4 and J is TRBJ2-7; the match to TRBD1 covers 7 bases. The specimen was PBMCs. This receptor was identified in a man aged 18 to 30 in good health and CMV-seronegative. In nucleotides, the CDR3 is TGTGCCAGCAGCTCCGGGACAGTTCATTCCTACGAGCAGTACTTC. It yields the protein CASSSGTVHSYEQYF. The variable domain in full, with the rest retrieved from reference TRBV5-4 and TRBJ2-7, is ETGVTQSPTHLIKTRGQQVTLRCSSQSGHNTVSWYQQALGQGPQFIFQYYREEENGRGNFPPRFSGLQFPNYSSELNVNALELDDSALYLCASSSGTVHSYEQYFGPGTRLTVT.